These 7 T cell receptor beta chains came from one sample sequenced in a study of cytomegalovirus exposure and HLA in healthy donors. Primers: 60 Vbeta forward and 13 Jbeta reverse. Profiling relied on immunoSEQ multiplex PCR, and the TCRdb table lists in-frame clones only, not all of them. The sample lists around 94,000 clones, approximately 77% seen once, with 9.6% in the top ten. Sequencing was carried out using PBMCs. The receptor source for this set is a male donor in good health and CMV-seropositive.

The rearrangement joins TRBV7-2 to TRBJ2-6, with D possibly TRBD2 on 5 matching bases. The CDR3 runs 15 residues. The V end was cut by 3 bases, the J end by 2 bases, with 8 bases between. Germline V gene lookup returns CDR1 SGHTA and CDR2 FQGNSA. As DNA, the CDR3 is TGTGCCAGCAGCTTTGAGGGAACTGGGGCCAACGTCCTGACTTTC. Translation: CASSFEGTGANVLTF.

This clone appeared a few times. The chain links TRBV7-2 to TRBJ2-5; D is uncertain. The V end was cut by 1 base, the J end by 1 base, with 10 bases between. Germline lookup yields CDR1 SGHTA and CDR2 FQGNSA. The CDR3 is 15 amino acids. The CDR3 here is CASSLDSHPQETQYF. CDR3 nucleotide sequence: TGTGCCAGCAGCTTAGACAGCCACCCCCAAGAGACCCAGTACTTC. The full variable domain, completed using reference TRBV7-2 and TRBJ2-5, is GAGVSQSPSNKVTEKGKDVELRCDPISGHTALYWYRQSLGQGLEFLIYFQGNSAPDKSGLPSDRFSAERTGGSVSTLTIQRTQQEDSAVYLCASSLDSHPQETQYFGPGTRLLVL.

This chain connects TRBV7-9 to TRBJ2-7, with 7 bases that match TRBD1. Germline CDR1 and CDR2: SEHNR and FQNEAQ (reference sequence). The CDR3 consists of 15 residues. The ends lost 6 bases at V and 2 bases at J; junction bases unmatched: 10. The CDR3 DNA follows: TGTGCCAGCAGACGCCCCGGGCAGGGGGCCTACGAGCAGTACTTC. It is translated as CASRRPGQGAYEQYF.

The chain is built from TRBV6-5 and TRBJ2-1; 11 bases line up with TRBD2. Germline CDR1 is MNHEY and CDR2 is SVGAGI. Trimming cost V 2 bases and J 7 bases; bases outside gene matches: 4. The CDR3 is 15 amino acids. The CDR3 bases are TGTGCCAGCAGTTACAGGGCTAGCGGGAGGAATGAGCAGTTCTTC. This encodes CASSYRASGRNEQFF.

This clone appeared a single time. The chain is built from TRBV28 and TRBJ2-1; D is undetermined. Trimming pared 5 bases from V and 4 bases from J, leaving 9 bases between. Germline assignment: CDR1 MDHEN and CDR2 SYDVKM. CDR3 size: 13 residues. The DNA for the CDR3 is TGTGCCAGCAGTCTGTTTTCGTACAATGAGCAGTTCTTC. This translates into CASSLFSYNEQFF.

The chain's CDR3 is CASSPLAADTQYF. DNA for the CDR3: TGTGCCAGCAGCCCGCTAGCGGCAGATACGCAGTATTTT. The V call is TRBV7-9, the J call TRBJ2-3, with TRBD2 matching over 7 bases. Germline V lookup: CDR1 SEHNR, CDR2 FQNEAQ (reference sequence). The ends lost 5 bases at V and 4 bases at J; junction bases unmatched: 3. The length of the CDR3 is 13 residues. The complete variable domain, with remaining parts taken from reference TRBV7-9 and TRBJ2-3, reads DTGVSQNPRHKITKRGQNVTFRCDPISEHNRLYWYRQTLGQGPEFLTYFQNEAQLEKSRLLSDRFSAERPKGSFSTLEIQRTEQGDSAMYLCASSPLAADTQYFGPGTRLTVL.

The rearrangement uses TRBV2 and TRBJ1-5; 11 nucleotides match TRBD1. J was trimmed by 6 bases and V by 8 bases; bases with no gene match: 3. The CDR3 contains 13 residues. CDR1 and CDR2 from the germline V gene are SNHLY and FYNNEI. The CDR3 DNA sequence: TGTGCCAGCGGGACAGGGGGAGGTCAGCCCCAGCATTTT. Amino acid sequence: CASGTGGGQPQHF.